These 10 T cell receptor beta chains were all obtained from the same sample, sequenced in a study of human T cells and chemical hapten exposure. Time point in this sample: pre-sensitization, week 0. Treatment in this sample: therapeutic diphenylcyclopropenone sensitization with weekly scalp DPC. TCRdb itself ran the RACE reads through MiXCR, one entry per CDR3 protein. The table includes a few hundred thousand distinct CDR3 sequences, about 5% detected once. Sequencing used whole blood, obtained in connection with sensitization to the hapten diphenylcyclopropenone (DPC). These receptors were taken from a woman under 30 with alopecia areata. Some clones in this sample may be carry-over from other donors' samples.

In its sample, this clonotype was seen many times. The chain joins TRBV6-5 to TRBJ1-1; D is unclear. The V end was cut by 6 bases, the J end by 0 bases, with 8 bases between. The CDR3 sequence is 13 residues long. Germline assignment: CDR1 MNHEY and CDR2 SVGAGI. DNA for the CDR3: TGTGCCAGCAGCCAAGATTTGAACACTGAAGCTTTCTTT. This gives the protein CASSQDLNTEAFF.

The gene calls are TRBV28 and TRBJ1-2, with D tentatively TRBD1 (6 bases). The CDR3 consists of 14 residues. In germline, CDR1 is MDHEN, CDR2 SYDVKM. The germline V and J ends were trimmed by 1 base and 6 bases, with 12 bases remaining between them. The CDR3 is CASSLYLGGNGYTF. CDR3 DNA sequence: TGTGCCAGCAGTTTATACCTTGGGGGCAATGGCTACACCTTC.

The chain employs TRBV9 and TRBJ2-7, with 9 bases matching TRBD1. Germline V gene sequence: CDR1 SGDLS, CDR2 YYNGEE. The CDR3 runs 16 residues. After removal of 0 bases from V and 7 bases from J, the junction contained 11 bases not matched to a gene. CDR3 protein: CASSVGDRAVPSEQYF. DNA of the CDR3: TGTGCCAGCAGCGTAGGGGACAGGGCCGTCCCCTCGGAGCAGTACTTC.

The chain combines TRBV7-2 with TRBJ1-1, with a tentative D call TRBD1 (6 bases). The V gene lost 5 bases and the J gene lost 5 bases, with 18 bases spanning the gap. The CDR3 length is 15 residues. Germline CDR1 SGHTA, CDR2 FQGNSA. The CDR3 nucleotides read TGTGCCAGCAGCCGCCGGCAGGGGCGCGGAACTGAAGCTTTCTTT. Amino acid sequence: CASSRRQGRGTEAFF.

The genes are TRBV20-1 and TRBJ2-3, with 9 bases fitting TRBD1. CDR1 DFQATT and CDR2 SNEGSKA come from the germline V gene (reference sequence). The trim removed 7 bases at V and 3 bases at J, leaving 11 bases unmatched. This CDR3 has 15 residues. CDR3 in amino acids: CSGLLGDRVTDTQYF. The CDR3 nucleotides read TGCAGTGGACTGCTGGGGGACAGGGTGACAGATACGCAGTATTTT.

This clonotype was seen more than once but under ten times. The chain employs TRBV6-2 or TRBV6-3 and TRBJ2-2; D is tentatively TRBD1 or TRBD2 (6 bases each). The CDR3 extends over 14 amino acids. V lost 6 bases to trimming and J lost 1 base, with 9 bases between them. Germline-derived CDR1 and CDR2 are MNHEY and SVGEGT. The CDR3 nucleotides read TGTGCCAGCAGGGGGGGACAGAACACCGGGGAGCTGTTTTTT. This encodes CASRGGQNTGELFF.

This clonotype was observed a handful of times. The chain joins TRBV20-1 to TRBJ2-1, with TRBD2 matching over 12 bases. Germline loops: CDR1 DFQATT, CDR2 SNEGSKA (reference sequence). V lost 1 base and J lost 6; bases outside the gene matches: 10. There are 17 residues in the CDR3. CDR3 sequence (DNA): TGCAGTGCTAGAGCGGCTAGCGGGGGGGCAACGGGCAATGAGCAGTTCTTC. Encoded protein: CSARAASGGATGNEQFF.

The J gene is TRBJ2-4, the V gene TRBV6-6; D possibly corresponds to TRBD2 (5 bases). Germline CDR1 and CDR2: MNHNY and SVGAGI (reference sequence). The CDR3 is made up of 16 amino acids. V was clipped by 1 base and J by 9 bases, with 19 bases between them. CDR3 nucleotides: TGTGCCAGCAGTTACTTGAGTCCGTCCGAGGGCGGCATTCAGTACTTC. This translates into CASSYLSPSEGGIQYF.

DNA of the CDR3: TGCGCCAGCAGTCGCACCGGGACTAGCGTTTACAATGAGCAGTTCTTC. Amino acids: CASSRTGTSVYNEQFF. The genes are TRBV5-1 and TRBJ2-1; TRBD2 aligns across 10 bases. The CDR3 sequence is 16 residues long. Germline V gene lookup returns CDR1 SGHRS and CDR2 YFSETQ. The V segment lost 5 bases and the J segment 4 bases; nucleotides outside the gene matches: 9.

This clonotype came up many times. This chain links TRBV7-8 with TRBJ2-3, with D possibly TRBD2 on 6 matching bases. CDR3 length equals 12 residues. With 5 bases removed from V and 10 bases from J, the gap between germline ends came to 13 bases. Germline-derived CDR1 and CDR2 are SGHVS and FQNEAQ. As DNA, the CDR3 is TGTGCCAGCAGCGCATGGGAGGACGCGCAGTATTTT. This encodes CASSAWEDAQYF.